This record looks at one TCR beta chain sequence and its context. The record originates from a study of cytomegalovirus exposure and HLA in healthy donors. PCR employed 60 Vbeta and 13 Jbeta primers. The protocol was immunoSEQ multiplex PCR, while the TCRdb copy is restricted to in-frame clones and leaves out a portion. The sample lists some 160,000 clones; approximately 80% were seen once. The CDR3 has 16 residues. Germline V gene sequence: CDR1 ENHRY, CDR2 SYGVKD. V dropped 7 bases and J dropped 6; count of bases not matched to a gene: 10. Sequencing was done on a sample of PBMCs. The chain uses TRBV10-3 and TRBJ2-2; 11 bases line up with TRBD1. This sequence originates from a male donor in good health and CMV-seronegative. The CDR3 is CAIKKGRDRGSGELFF. The CDR3 DNA follows: TGTGCCATCAAAAAAGGCCGGGACAGGGGGTCCGGGGAGCTGTTTTTT.